The following is a T cell receptor (beta chain) sequence with its context. Antigen specificity is unknown. The study ran its PCR with 60 Vbeta and 13 Jbeta primers. Sequencing used immunoSEQ multiplex PCR; TCRdb keeps in-frame clones, though not all of them. The sample shows 160,000 or so clones, around three quarters of them seen only once. This entry comes from a study of cytomegalovirus exposure and HLA in healthy donors. Findings of the study overall: It was taken for granted in presence/absence analyses that sequencing depth across donors was roughly uniform. It is likely that the observed cluster of highly shared sequence variants was a sequencing artifact.

Germline assignment: CDR1 SGHNT and CDR2 YYREEE (reference sequence). CDR3 length: 18 amino acids. The V gene end was trimmed by 4 bases and the J gene end by 0 bases; junction bases not matched to a gene: 12. The receptor comes from a woman aged 40 to 49 in good health and CMV-seronegative. The material sequenced was PBMCs. The V gene is TRBV5-4, the J gene TRBJ2-2; 7 bases map to TRBD1. The CDR3 loop reads CASSRQKGAGPNTGELFF. DNA of the CDR3: TGTGCCAGCAGCCGACAAAAGGGGGCAGGGCCGAACACCGGGGAGCTGTTTTTT.